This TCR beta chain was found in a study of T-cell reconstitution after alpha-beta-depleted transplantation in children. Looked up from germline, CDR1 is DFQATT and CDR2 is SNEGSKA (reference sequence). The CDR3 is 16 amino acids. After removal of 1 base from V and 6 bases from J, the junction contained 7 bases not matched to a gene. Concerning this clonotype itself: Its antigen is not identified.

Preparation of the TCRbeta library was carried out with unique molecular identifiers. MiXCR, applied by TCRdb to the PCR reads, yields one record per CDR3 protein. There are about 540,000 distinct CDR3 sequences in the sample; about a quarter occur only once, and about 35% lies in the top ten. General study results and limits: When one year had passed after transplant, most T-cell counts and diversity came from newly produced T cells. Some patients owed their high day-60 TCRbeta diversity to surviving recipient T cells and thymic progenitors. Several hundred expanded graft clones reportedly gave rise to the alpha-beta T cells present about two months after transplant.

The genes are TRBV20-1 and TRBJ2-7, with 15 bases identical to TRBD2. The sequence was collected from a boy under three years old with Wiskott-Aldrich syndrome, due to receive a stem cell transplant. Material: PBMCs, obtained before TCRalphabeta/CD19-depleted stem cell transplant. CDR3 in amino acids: CSARGHPGLAGGEQYF. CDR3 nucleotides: TGCAGTGCTAGAGGACACCCGGGACTAGCGGGAGGCGAGCAGTACTTC.